This entry lists 11 T cell receptor beta chains sequenced from one sample in a study of cytomegalovirus exposure and HLA in healthy donors. Produced via immunoSEQ multiplex PCR; TCRdb's table is partial and in-frame only. The sample shows some 250,000 clones, around 90% of them seen only once. The sample taken for sequencing was PBMCs. These receptors all stem from a young woman in good health and CMV-seronegative.

This clone was observed once. J is TRBJ1-2 and V is TRBV9; no clear D. Trimming left V 4 bases short and J 3 bases short, with 19 bases between. Germline V CDR1 and CDR2: SGDLS, YYNGEE. CDR3 length equals 16 residues. CDR3 DNA: TGTGCCAGCAGCTCGGGAAAACCGCTTCAAGACTATGGCTACACCTTC. This sequence encodes CASSSGKPLQDYGYTF.

The chain recombines TRBV30 with TRBJ1-2; D might be TRBD1 (5 bases). Germline V gene sequence: CDR1 GTSNPN, CDR2 SVGIG (reference sequence). The CDR3 loop spans 15 amino acids. Deletions cut 1 base from V and 0 bases from J, with 12 bases between. In nucleotides, the CDR3 is TGTGCCTGGAGTGCCCCGCGGGGGGCTAACTATGGCTACACCTTC. Translation: CAWSAPRGANYGYTF.

This chain connects TRBV30 to TRBJ2-1; 13 nucleotides line up with TRBD2. Trimming at V came to 8 bases and at J to 9 bases, leaving 4 bases not matched to a gene. Germline CDR1 and CDR2: GTSNPN and SVGIG (reference sequence). The CDR3 runs to 12 residues. The CDR3 here is CAGTSGTSEQFF. As DNA, the CDR3 is TGTGCCGGGACTAGCGGGACCAGTGAGCAGTTCTTC.

This clone has just a few counts. The chain employs TRBV6-4 and TRBJ2-1, with TRBD1 identical over 9 bases. Germline values: CDR1 MRHNA, CDR2 SNTAGT. The CDR3 extends over 15 amino acids. With V trimmed by 3 bases and J by 3 bases, 3 bases remained unmatched. CDR3 loop: CASSEETGGYNEQFF. CDR3 sequence (DNA): TGTGCCAGCAGTGAGGAGACAGGGGGCTACAATGAGCAGTTCTTC.

This chain links TRBV5-1 with TRBJ1-2, with 9 bases fitting TRBD1. Germline CDR1 is SGHRS and CDR2 is YFSETQ. There are 16 residues in the CDR3. The junction had 11 bases not matched to a gene; V was cut back by 1 base and J by 7 bases. CDR3 bases: TGCGCCAGCAGCTTGTATTCCGGGACAGGGTTCTTTGGCTACACCTTC. It specifies CASSLYSGTGFFGYTF.

This clone showed up just a few times. This chain connects TRBV2 to TRBJ2-7, with a tentative D call TRBD2 (5 bases). Germline assignment: CDR1 SNHLY and CDR2 FYNNEI. The CDR3 extends over 13 amino acids. V was shortened by 6 bases and J by 4 bases, with 13 bases between the two germline ends. The CDR3 DNA sequence: TGTGCCAGCAGCGGAGGACCGCTGTACGAGCAGTACGTC. This encodes CASSGGPLYEQYV.

The chain carries TRBV7-9 and TRBJ2-7, with 8 bases aligning to TRBD1. V was clipped by 5 bases and J by 0 bases; unmatched bases: 3. Germline V gives CDR1 SEHNR, CDR2 FQNEAQ (reference sequence). This CDR3 region has 14 residues. CDR3 coding DNA: TGTGCCAGCAGCATGGACAGGGACTCCTACGAGCAGTACTTC. This sequence encodes CASSMDRDSYEQYF.

The rearrangement uses TRBV4-1 and TRBJ2-5; D is undetermined. The CDR3 covers 15 residues. CDR1 is MGHRA and CDR2 is YSYEKL in the germline V gene. V was clipped by 3 bases and J by 1 base, with 12 bases between them. In nucleotides, the CDR3 is TGCGCCAGCAGCCATAGCAGCGTGCTCCAAGAGACCCAGTACTTC. Its translation is CASSHSSVLQETQYF.

The rearrangement links TRBV25-1 to TRBJ1-1, with D possibly matching TRBD1 (6 bases). Germline CDR1 reads MGHDK; CDR2 reads SYGVNS. Deletions cut 4 bases from V and 3 bases from J, with 9 bases between. The CDR3 is 13 residues long. CDR3 coding DNA: TGTGCCAGCAGTGTTCAGGGGCACACTGAAGCTTTCTTT. The encoded protein is CASSVQGHTEAFF.

The CDR3 bases are TGCGCCAGCAGCTTGGGGACAGGGGGAAGGTATGGCTACACCTTC. Residues: CASSLGTGGRYGYTF. V and J are TRBV5-1 and TRBJ1-2; 10 bases match TRBD1. The CDR3 loop spans 15 amino acids. Looked up from germline, CDR1 is SGHRS and CDR2 is YFSETQ. Germline trimming cut 0 bases from V and 5 bases from J; bases unmatched to any gene: 4.

The chain has TRBV20-1 and TRBJ1-1; unclear D gene. CDR3 size: 11 residues. Germline CDR1 reads DFQATT; CDR2 reads SNEGSKA (reference sequence). Trimming removed 0 bases at V and 7 bases at J, with 6 bases between. The CDR3 is CSARDAGEAFF. In DNA, the CDR3 is TGCAGTGCTAGAGATGCGGGTGAAGCTTTCTTT.